The 12 T cell receptor beta chains given below trace back to one sample, sequenced in a study of T-cell reconstitution after alpha-beta-depleted transplantation in children. This sample's TCRbeta library carried unique molecular identifier barcodes. TCRdb reanalysed the PCR reads using MiXCR and keeps one entry per CDR3 protein. The data show about 980,000 distinct CDR3 sequences, with about 29% seen just once and roughly 27% held by the top ten. The sequencing here drew on PBMCs, mostly from graft donor cells, taken 360 days after TCRalphabeta/CD19-depleted stem cell transplant. These receptors all stem from a boy under two years old who had a stem cell transplant for SCID, so the T cells may come from the graft donor.

The chain is built from TRBV3-1 and TRBJ2-2; 8 bases align to TRBD1. The CDR3 covers 17 residues. Germline V lookup: CDR1 LGHDT, CDR2 YNNKEL (reference sequence). V shed 5 bases, J shed 7 bases, and the junction held 15 bases outside the gene matches. CDR3 coding DNA: TGTGCCAGCAGCGCAGGACAGGGAACCCCCTTCGGCGGGGAGCTGTTTTTT. Translating it yields CASSAGQGTPFGGELFF.

The V gene is TRBV6-6, the J gene TRBJ1-4; no clear D gene. Trimming took 7 bases from V and 5 from J, leaving 5 bases between them. The CDR3 runs to 11 residues. Germline CDR1 is MNHNY and CDR2 is SVGAGI (reference sequence). The CDR3 loop is CASTVNEKLFF. The CDR3 DNA is TGTGCCAGCACTGTAAATGAAAAACTGTTTTTT.

This clonotype turned up a few times. The genes are TRBV6-5 and TRBJ1-5; 7 bases are a match to TRBD1. V lost 6 bases to trimming and J lost 2 bases; unmatched junction nucleotides: 4. Germline V CDR1 and CDR2: MNHEY, SVGAGI. The CDR3 is 14 residues long. The CDR3 here is CASSYDRGNQPQHF. The CDR3, as DNA: TGTGCCAGCAGCTACGACAGGGGCAATCAGCCCCAGCATTTT.

The chain couples TRBV11-2 to TRBJ2-7, with a tentative D call TRBD1 (5 bases). The CDR3 runs to 16 residues. Germline CDR1 reads SGHAT; CDR2 reads FQNNGV. V shed 7 bases and J shed 1 base, with 20 bases lying between them. CDR3 sequence (DNA): TGTGCCAGCACCCTTTCACGGTCCGCAGGGTCCTACGAGCAGTACTTC. Protein product: CASTLSRSAGSYEQYF.

V is TRBV7-6 and J is TRBJ1-4; no clear D. V lost 4 bases and J 8 bases, leaving 11 bases between the germline ends. The CDR3 spans 13 residues. Germline-derived CDR1 and CDR2 are SGHVS and FNYEAQ. The CDR3 here is CASSSPSPEKLFF. The CDR3 nucleotides read TGTGCCAGCAGCTCGCCGTCCCCAGAAAAACTGTTTTTT.

The gene calls are TRBV12-3 or TRBV12-4 and TRBJ1-4, with D possibly TRBD1 on 6 matching bases. Trimming stripped 1 base from V and 8 bases from J, with 11 bases between. This CDR3 comprises 14 residues. This CDR3 reads CASSLGAGEEKLFF. In DNA form, the CDR3 reads TGTGCCAGCAGTTTAGGGGCAGGGGAGGAAAAACTGTTTTTT.

The chain recombines TRBV20-1 with TRBJ2-5; D call uncertain. V lost 1 base and J lost 7, with 16 bases in between. The length of the CDR3 is 14 residues. From germline, CDR1 is DFQATT and CDR2 SNEGSKA (reference sequence). The CDR3 DNA follows: TGCAGTGCTAGAGTCCAAGGAGATATTTGGACCCAGTACTTC. It translates to CSARVQGDIWTQYF.

This rearrangement joins TRBV12-3 or TRBV12-4 to TRBJ1-5; a weak D match, TRBD1 (6 bases). Trimming left V 5 bases short and J 9 bases short, with 20 bases between. The CDR3 is 15 amino acids. The CDR3 region is CASSPQGPGFSPQHF. In DNA, the CDR3 is TGTGCCAGCAGTCCACAGGGCCCAGGATTTTCGCCCCAGCATTTT.

In this sample, this clonotype turned up many times. The rearrangement links TRBV20-1 to TRBJ2-5; either TRBD1 or TRBD2 may fit D (6 bases each). This CDR3 is 15 amino acids long. V lost 3 bases and J 4 bases, leaving 18 bases between the germline ends. Germline V gene lookup returns CDR1 DFQATT and CDR2 SNEGSKA (reference sequence). CDR3 nucleotide sequence: TGCAGTGCTAGCGGTCGGGGGCCCTTAGGAGAGACCCAGTACTTC. As protein: CSASGRGPLGETQYF.

The rearrangement links TRBV27 to TRBJ2-3; 10 bases align to TRBD2. Losses at the gene ends were 8 bases for V and 0 bases for J; bases not matched to a gene: 20. The CDR3 consists of 20 residues. The germline V gene has CDR1 MNHEY and CDR2 SMNVEV (reference sequence). This CDR3 reads CASSIRFGVAGGLSTDTQYF. In nucleotides, the CDR3 is TGTGCCAGCTCTATCAGATTCGGGGTAGCGGGGGGTTTGAGCACAGATACGCAGTATTTT.

V gene TRBV6-2 or TRBV6-3 combines with J gene TRBJ2-5; D gene uncertain. This CDR3 spans 13 amino acids. Germline assignment: CDR1 MNHEY and CDR2 SVGEGT. V was clipped by 1 base and J by 9 bases, with 12 bases between them. The CDR3 DNA is TGTGCCAGCAGTTACTTCTATCGGGCGGCCCAGTACTTC. As protein: CASSYFYRAAQYF.

This clonotype has only a few counts. The CDR3 sequence: CASSQEGTYNEQFF. CDR3 DNA sequence: TGCGCCAGCAGCCAAGAAGGGACCTACAATGAGCAGTTCTTC. This chain connects TRBV4-3 to TRBJ2-1; D remains unclear. The germline V gene has CDR1 LGHNA and CDR2 YSLEER. V shed 0 bases and J shed 2 bases, with 5 bases lying between them. CDR3 length equals 14 residues.